Listed here is a single TCR beta chain. Its antigen is unknown. This CDR3 spans 14 amino acids. The V gene lost 5 bases and the J gene lost 0 bases, with 10 bases spanning the gap. The V gene's germline CDR1 is MNHNY and CDR2 SVGAGI (reference sequence). This record comes from a study of cytomegalovirus exposure and HLA in healthy donors. Regarding the study as a whole: Common viral pathogens seemed, in a later analysis, to connect with several of the most significant clusters. There were some V segments, including TRBV6-2 and TRBV6-3, excluded as indistinguishable.

Amplification used 60 Vbeta primers and 13 Jbeta primers. Here immunoSEQ multiplex PCR was the method, and the copy in TCRdb shows in-frame clones only, minus some. The ten top clones account for 0.9% to 1.2%, within a sample of about 46,000 clones. The V gene is TRBV6-6, the J gene TRBJ1-1; no firm D call. The sequence came from a woman in her forties in good health and CMV-seronegative. The sample consisted of PBMCs. In DNA form, the CDR3 reads TGTGCCAGCAGTCGGGAAAGGGTGAACACTGAAGCTTTCTTT. Protein: CASSRERVNTEAFF.